Below are 32 T cell receptor beta chains sequenced from a single sample in a study of CD4+ T cells in melanoma. Assay used: immunoSEQ multiplex PCR; TCRdb lists only in-frame clones, some missing. Among 52,000 or so clones, roughly three quarters were seen once, and the ten largest hold roughly 4.9%. The sequencing input was tumor tissue. The receptors come from a human donor with melanoma.

This chain links TRBV6-5 with TRBJ1-5; tentatively, D is TRBD1 (5 bases). Per the germline V gene, CDR1 is MNHEY and CDR2 is SVGAGI. V was cut by 6 bases and J by 6 bases, with 15 bases left in between. CDR3 length equals 14 residues. The chain's CDR3 is CASSLTGDGQPQHF. DNA of the CDR3: TGTGCCAGCAGCCTTACGGGGGACGGTCAGCCCCAGCATTTT.

A note on this clone: The junction and the germline gene differ at one end; a read error may be behind it. The chain is built from TRBV6-6 and TRBJ2-1; D uncertain. This CDR3 is 11 amino acids long. Per germline, CDR1 MNHNY and CDR2 SVGAGI (reference sequence). CDR3 DNA sequence: TGCGCCAGCATTCACGGGTCCGAGCAGTTCTTC. Its translation is CASIHGSEQFF.

The V call is TRBV5-1, the J call TRBJ2-7; D is possibly TRBD1 (5 bases). CDR1 and CDR2 from the germline V gene are SGHRS and YFSETQ. The germline V and J ends were trimmed by 7 bases and 0 bases, with 14 bases remaining between them. The CDR3 loop spans 14 amino acids. The CDR3 DNA follows: TGCGCCAGCCCTACCCCCAGGGACTCCTACGAGCAGTACTTC. Protein: CASPTPRDSYEQYF.

This clone was seen a single time. The chain links TRBV10-3 to TRBJ1-1; TRBD1 agrees at 8 bases. Germline CDR1 ENHRY, CDR2 SYGVKD. This CDR3 contains 13 residues. V was clipped by 6 bases and J by 1 base; unmatched bases: 1. The CDR3 reads CAIRGQENTEAFF. The DNA of the CDR3 is TGTGCCATCAGGGGACAGGAGAACACTGAAGCTTTCTTT.

The gene calls are TRBV7-9 and TRBJ1-3; D gene ambiguous. This CDR3 comprises 14 residues. Trimming took off 4 bases at V and 3 bases at J, with 10 bases between the two ends. From germline, CDR1 is SEHNR and CDR2 FQNEAQ (reference sequence). CDR3 residues: CASSSSGGGNTIYF. In DNA form, the CDR3 reads TGTGCCAGCAGCTCCTCCGGTGGTGGAAACACCATATATTTT.

The chain couples TRBV5-1 to TRBJ1-2, with D perhaps matching TRBD1 (5 bases). The CDR3 runs 14 residues. Germline loops: CDR1 SGHRS, CDR2 YFSETQ. The V end was cut by 0 bases, the J end by 6 bases, with 12 bases between. The CDR3 DNA is TGCGCCAGCAGCTTGGGAGCGGGACCTGATGGCTACACCTTC. Its translation is CASSLGAGPDGYTF.

The gene calls are TRBV25-1 and TRBJ2-2, with 11 bases lining up with TRBD2. The germline CDR1 and CDR2 sequences are MGHDK and SYGVNS. This CDR3 has 16 residues. V lost 6 bases to trimming and J lost 3 bases; unmatched junction nucleotides: 6. The CDR3 loop is CASSPGTSGYTGELFF. The CDR3 DNA follows: TGTGCCAGCAGCCCAGGGACTAGCGGATACACCGGGGAGCTGTTTTTT.

The chain joins TRBV4-2 to TRBJ1-2; D is perhaps TRBD1 (5 bases). CDR3 length equals 16 residues. The germline V gene encodes CDR1 LGHNA and CDR2 YNFKEQ. The germline V and J ends were trimmed by 0 bases and 8 bases, with 19 bases remaining between them. CDR3 residues: CASSQEISQGTRGYTF. In nucleotides, the CDR3 is TGTGCCAGCAGCCAAGAAATCAGCCAGGGAACGCGGGGCTACACCTTC.

V is TRBV2 and J is TRBJ2-5, with D possibly matching TRBD1 (6 bases). The CDR3 is 15 amino acids. Germline V gene data show CDR1 as SNHLY and CDR2 as FYNNEI. Trimming removed 7 bases at V and 4 bases at J, with 19 bases between. CDR3 in DNA: TGTGCCAGCACTCCCCCATCTATAGGGGGAGAGACCCAGTACTTC. Encoded protein: CASTPPSIGGETQYF.

The chain joins TRBV19 to TRBJ1-1, with TRBD1 matching 7 bases. CDR3 length: 15 residues. J gave up 1 base and V 6 bases, and 8 bases lay outside the gene matches. The germline V gene encodes CDR1 LNHDA and CDR2 SQIVND (reference sequence). The CDR3 DNA sequence: TGTGCCAGTAGGGCAGGGGGAGAAGGGAACACTGAAGCTTTCTTT. This codes for CASRAGGEGNTEAFF.

This clone was seen more than once but under ten times. This chain uses TRBV5-8 with TRBJ2-3; D gene uncertain. Germline values: CDR1 SGHTS, CDR2 YDEGEE. V lost 4 bases and J 6 bases, leaving 12 bases between the germline ends. The CDR3 runs 13 residues. The CDR3 region has the DNA TGTGCCAGCAGCACCGGGCCCCGGGATACGCAGTATTTT. This encodes CASSTGPRDTQYF.

The chain joins TRBV2 to TRBJ1-2; D perhaps matches TRBD1 (6 bases). Looked up from germline, CDR1 is SNHLY and CDR2 is FYNNEI. Trimming took 4 bases from V and 9 from J, leaving 15 bases between them. CDR3 length: 13 amino acids. CDR3 bases: TGTGCCAGCAGTGGGGGGCAGGGAGGAAGCTACACCTTC. Residues: CASSGGQGGSYTF.

The chain carries TRBV6-1 and TRBJ1-4; tentative D call: TRBD1 (6 bases). V was shortened by 8 bases and J by 8 bases, with 21 bases between the two germline ends. The CDR3 has 15 residues. Germline V CDR1 and CDR2: MNHNS, SASEGT. The DNA of the CDR3 is TGTGCCAGCCGTCGGGGGGGCGAGAGGAGCGAAAAACTGTTTTTT. Protein product: CASRRGGERSEKLFF.

The chain carries TRBV7-3 and TRBJ2-7; D may be TRBD1 (5 bases). Trimming shortened V by 5 bases and J by 5 bases, and 13 bases separated the two germline ends. CDR1 and CDR2 (germline): SGHTA, FQGTGA. The CDR3 has 13 residues. CDR3 region: CASSLGRGNEQYF. In DNA form, the CDR3 reads TGTGCCAGCAGCCTCGGTAGGGGTAACGAGCAGTACTTC.

In this sample, this clone turned up a few times. The chain has TRBV5-1 and TRBJ2-7; 8 bases map to TRBD1. This CDR3 region has 14 residues. Germline V lookup: CDR1 SGHRS, CDR2 YFSETQ. Unmatched junction bases numbered 5, after V lost 2 bases and J lost 4 bases. For the CDR3, the DNA is TGCGCCAGCAGCTTCGGACAGGGTGTTTACGAGCAGTACTTC. Encoded protein: CASSFGQGVYEQYF.

The rearrangement uses TRBV28 and TRBJ2-7, with 7 bases identical to TRBD1. Germline V gene sequence: CDR1 MDHEN, CDR2 SYDVKM. V lost 3 bases, J lost 2 bases, and 4 bases stayed unmatched. This CDR3 has 14 amino acids. CDR3 nucleotide sequence: TGTGCCAGCAGTTTTGGAGACAGGGCCTACGAGCAGTACTTC. As protein: CASSFGDRAYEQYF.

This clone was detected only a few times. At one end the junction does not follow the germline gene, possibly because of a read error. The chain recombines TRBV11-2 with TRBJ2-6, with D unclear. The germline V gene has CDR1 SGHAT and CDR2 FQNNGV. This CDR3 comprises 17 residues. CDR3 in DNA: TGTGCCAGCAGCTTAGATTTGGCAGACTCTGGTGCCAACGTCCTGACTTTC. Translation gives CASSLDLADSGANVLTF.

This clone showed up just a few times. The V call is TRBV5-1, the J call TRBJ2-7, with D possibly being TRBD1 (6 bases). Germline V gives CDR1 SGHRS, CDR2 YFSETQ. The V and J ends lost 7 bases and 6 bases respectively, with 14 bases between them. This CDR3 region has 12 residues. Written as DNA, the CDR3 is TGCGCCAGCCGAGTAGACAGGAGCGAGCAGTACTTC. Residues: CASRVDRSEQYF.

The chain is built from TRBV6-1 and TRBJ2-7; D possibly corresponds to TRBD1 (6 bases). This CDR3 contains 13 residues. Germline CDR1 MNHNS, CDR2 SASEGT. V dropped 7 bases and J dropped 4 bases, with 14 bases sitting between them. CDR3 DNA: TGTGCCAGCACCCCCAGGGGAATATACGAGCAGTACTTC. This gives the protein CASTPRGIYEQYF.

J is TRBJ2-2 and V is TRBV30; possibly TRBD1 or TRBD2 for D (6 bases each). This CDR3 region has 12 residues. Germline V gives CDR1 GTSNPN, CDR2 SVGIG (reference sequence). V shed 4 bases and J shed 7 bases, with 10 bases lying between them. The CDR3 reads CAWKGGNGELFF. DNA for the CDR3: TGTGCCTGGAAGGGGGGAAACGGGGAGCTGTTTTTT.

This clone was detected a few times. The J gene is TRBJ1-6, the V gene TRBV6-5; D is perhaps TRBD1 (6 bases). CDR1 and CDR2 from the germline V gene are MNHEY and SVGAGI. Between the trimmed V and J ends, which lost 2 bases and 7 bases, there was a span of 12 bases. The length of the CDR3 is 15 residues. In nucleotides, the CDR3 is TGTGCCAGCAGTTACAGCCAGGGGAAGAATTCACCCCTCCACTTT. Residues: CASSYSQGKNSPLHF.

The chain uses TRBV5-4 and TRBJ1-1; D is undetermined. Germline lookup yields CDR1 SGHNT and CDR2 YYREEE (reference sequence). V was pared by 4 bases and J by 3 bases, with 19 bases between. The CDR3 is made up of 16 amino acids. In nucleotides, the CDR3 is TGTGCCAGCAGCCCGGATCAGGAGAGTATGGACACTGAAGCTTTCTTT. Protein product: CASSPDQESMDTEAFF. Drawing the rest from reference TRBV5-4 and TRBJ1-1, the complete variable domain is ETGVTQSPTHLIKTRGQQVTLRCSSQSGHNTVSWYQQALGQGPQFIFQYYREEENGRGNFPPRFSGLQFPNYSSELNVNALELDDSALYLCASSPDQESMDTEAFFGQGTRLTVV.

This rearrangement joins TRBV9 to TRBJ2-2, with D unresolved. The CDR3 is 11 residues long. Trimming left V 6 bases short and J 3 bases short, with 3 bases between. Germline V gene sequence: CDR1 SGDLS, CDR2 YYNGEE. For the CDR3, the DNA is TGTGCCAGCACGGACACCGGGGAGCTGTTTTTT. Its protein is CASTDTGELFF.

This clone was observed at least ten times. The chain carries TRBV7-9 and TRBJ2-7, with TRBD2 identical over 8 bases. The trim removed 6 bases at V and 5 bases at J, leaving 6 bases unmatched. CDR1 and CDR2 from the germline V gene are SEHNR and FQNEAQ (reference sequence). CDR3 length: 13 amino acids. CDR3 loop: CASSYTGGNEQYF. The CDR3 nucleotides are TGTGCCAGCAGTTATACGGGAGGGAACGAGCAGTACTTC.

The rearrangement links TRBV6-6 to TRBJ2-1; D gene unclear. The length of the CDR3 is 13 residues. CDR1 and CDR2 from the germline V gene are MNHNY and SVGAGI (reference sequence). The V end was cut by 3 bases, the J end by 5 bases, with 8 bases between. CDR3 sequence: CASSYGGNNEQFF. For the CDR3, the DNA is TGTGCCAGCAGTTATGGTGGCAACAATGAGCAGTTCTTC.

The chain couples TRBV5-6 to TRBJ2-5; TRBD1 matches 11 bases. This CDR3 has 16 residues. V dropped 1 base and J dropped 5; count of bases not matched to a gene: 7. Germline CDR1 SGHDT, CDR2 YYEEEE. The CDR3 DNA reads as TGTGCCAGCAGCTTGCGGGGGACAGGGGGACAGGAGACCCAGTACTTC. Translation: CASSLRGTGGQETQYF.

The V gene is TRBV2, the J gene TRBJ1-2; D possibly corresponds to TRBD1 (6 bases). This CDR3 spans 15 amino acids. The ends were cut back, 4 bases at V and 7 bases at J, with 19 bases in the middle. CDR1 SNHLY and CDR2 FYNNEI come from the germline V gene. The chain's CDR3 is CASSVWGTGGGGYTF. In nucleotides, the CDR3 is TGTGCCAGCAGTGTTTGGGGGACCGGAGGGGGTGGCTACACCTTC.

The J gene is TRBJ2-2, the V gene TRBV5-1; D possibly corresponds to TRBD2 (7 bases). CDR3 length equals 13 residues. Germline assignment: CDR1 SGHRS and CDR2 YFSETQ. The V end was cut by 4 bases, the J end by 9 bases, with 13 bases between. CDR3 amino acids: CASSAWGGRELFF. CDR3 sequence (DNA): TGCGCCAGCAGCGCGTGGGGGGGCCGGGAGCTGTTTTTT.

This chain connects TRBV2 to TRBJ2-7; 8 bases line up with TRBD2. The V and J ends lost 6 bases and 2 bases, in that order; junction bases with no gene match: 6. The V gene's germline CDR1 is SNHLY and CDR2 FYNNEI. This CDR3 has 14 residues. CDR3 nucleotides: TGTGCCAGCAGCCGCACTAGCGGCACCTACGAGCAGTACTTC. Translated, it gives CASSRTSGTYEQYF.

The CDR3 sequence is CASSPTAGKTARPGELFF. CDR3 sequence (DNA): TGTGCCAGCAGCCCAACAGCGGGGAAAACGGCGCGCCCCGGGGAGCTGTTTTTT. This chain joins TRBV7-9 and TRBJ2-2; TRBD2 matches at 7 bases. The J segment lost 6 bases and the V segment lost 5 bases, leaving 18 bases of the junction unmatched. Germline assignment: CDR1 SEHNR and CDR2 FQNEAQ (reference sequence). The CDR3 covers 18 residues.

This clone was seen a few times. This rearrangement joins TRBV7-9 to TRBJ1-5; TRBD1 matches 8 bases. Germline CDR1 SEHNR, CDR2 FQNEAQ (reference sequence). The length of the CDR3 is 14 residues. The V segment lost 5 bases and the J segment 7 bases; nucleotides outside the gene matches: 7. The CDR3 sequence is CASSPQGAKQPQHF. The CDR3 DNA sequence: TGTGCCAGCAGCCCGCAGGGGGCAAAGCAGCCCCAGCATTTT.

The CDR3 DNA is TGTGCCAGCAGCGTCGAGGGGGGGGCTGGTCAGCCCCAGCATTTT. Translated, it gives CASSVEGGAGQPQHF. The chain uses TRBV9 and TRBJ1-5; maybe TRBD1 (6 bases). This CDR3 region has 15 residues. The V gene lost 2 bases and the J gene lost 6 bases, with 15 bases spanning the gap. Germline assignment: CDR1 SGDLS and CDR2 YYNGEE.